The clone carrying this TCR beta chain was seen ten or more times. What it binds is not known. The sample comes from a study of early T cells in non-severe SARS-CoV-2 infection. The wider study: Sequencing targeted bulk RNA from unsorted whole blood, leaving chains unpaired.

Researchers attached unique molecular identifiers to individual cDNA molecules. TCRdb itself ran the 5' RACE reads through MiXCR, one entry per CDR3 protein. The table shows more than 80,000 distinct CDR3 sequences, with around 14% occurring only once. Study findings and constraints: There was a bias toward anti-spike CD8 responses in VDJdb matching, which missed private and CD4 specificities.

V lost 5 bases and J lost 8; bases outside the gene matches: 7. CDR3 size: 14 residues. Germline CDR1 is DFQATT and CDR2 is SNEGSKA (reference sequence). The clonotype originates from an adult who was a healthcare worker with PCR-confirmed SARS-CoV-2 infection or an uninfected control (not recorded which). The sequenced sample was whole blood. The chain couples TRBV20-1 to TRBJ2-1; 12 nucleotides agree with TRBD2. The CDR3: CSALTSGSYHEQFF. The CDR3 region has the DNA TGCAGTGCTTTGACTAGCGGGAGTTATCATGAGCAGTTCTTC.